The 7 T cell receptor beta chains presented below share a single source sample, sequenced in a study of metastatic and nonmetastatic thyroid tumors. Each patient went into thyroid surgery without having received any treatment. TCRdb re-called the PCR reads with MiXCR. The table lists about 33,000 clones, about 18% of them singletons. The sequencing sample was made of blood. The receptors originated from a male donor with papillary thyroid cancer or a benign thyroid nodule (not recorded which). Some clones in this sample may be carry-over from other donors' samples.

The table lists this clone with many counts. V is TRBV3-1 and J is TRBJ2-7; D is perhaps TRBD2 (5 bases). The length of the CDR3 is 19 residues. The V end lost 0 bases, the J end lost 0 bases, and 21 bases lay between the germline ends. Germline V gene sequence: CDR1 LGHDT, CDR2 YNNKEL (reference sequence). CDR3 region: CASSQDRVRWEPSSYEQYF. Here the CDR3 DNA reads TGTGCCAGCAGCCAAGATCGAGTGAGGTGGGAGCCGAGCTCCTACGAGCAGTACTTC.

This clone has ten or more counts. This sequence joins TRBV5-1 and TRBJ2-7, with 12 bases that match TRBD2. The CDR3 has 15 amino acids. After removal of 4 bases from V and 4 bases from J, the junction contained 6 bases not matched to a gene. CDR1 and CDR2 (germline): SGHRS, YFSETQ. The CDR3 is CASSPAGTSGYEQYF. The CDR3 DNA reads TGCGCCAGCAGCCCGGCCGGGACTAGCGGGTACGAGCAGTACTTC.

This clone was seen repeatedly, ten times or more. J is TRBJ2-7 and V is TRBV20-1, with 9 bases aligning to TRBD1. Trimming removed 3 bases from V and 7 bases from J; junction bases left unmatched: 10. The CDR3 is made up of 14 amino acids. Germline assignment: CDR1 DFQATT and CDR2 SNEGSKA (reference sequence). The CDR3 protein is CSARGQGEVEEQYF. CDR3 sequence (DNA): TGCAGTGCTAGGGGACAGGGAGAGGTGGAAGAGCAGTACTTC.

This clone was picked up many times. The chain has TRBV19 and TRBJ1-2; D gene unclear. The ends were cut back, 5 bases at V and 4 bases at J, with 11 bases in the middle. CDR1 LNHDA and CDR2 SQIVND come from the germline V gene (reference sequence). There are 13 residues in the CDR3. Written as DNA, the CDR3 is TGTGCCAGTAGTGGTCCAGCCGCCTATGGCTACACCTTC. It codes for CASSGPAAYGYTF. The variable domain in full, with the rest retrieved from reference TRBV19 and TRBJ1-2, is DGGITQSPKYLFRKEGQNVTLSCEQNLNHDAMYWYRQDPGQGLRLIYYSQIVNDFQKGDIAEGYSVSREKKESFPLTVTSAQKNPTAFYLCASSGPAAYGYTFGSGTRLTVV.

This clone was observed at least ten times. Additional DNA sequences in this sample encode the identical CDR3. J is TRBJ2-3 and V is TRBV24-1; 11 positions agree with TRBD2. Germline values: CDR1 KGHDR, CDR2 SFDVKD. The ends lost 2 bases at V and 0 bases at J; junction bases unmatched: 0. The CDR3 has 16 amino acids. CDR3 nucleotides: TGTGCCACCAGTGATTGGACTAGCGGGAGCACAGATACGCAGTATTTT. Protein product: CATSDWTSGSTDTQYF.

This clone was seen repeatedly, ten times or more. This sequence joins TRBV10-1 and TRBJ1-5; D unresolved. The V and J ends lost 8 bases and 6 bases respectively, with 17 bases between them. This CDR3 has 14 amino acids. In germline, CDR1 is WNHNN, CDR2 SYGVQD (reference sequence). This CDR3 reads CASDKAREVQPQHF. DNA of the CDR3: TGCGCCAGCGACAAGGCGAGGGAGGTTCAGCCCCAGCATTTT.

This clone was seen a handful of times. This chain uses TRBV6-2 or TRBV6-3 with TRBJ2-1; 13 bases match TRBD2. CDR1 MNHEY and CDR2 SVGEGT come from the germline V gene. This CDR3 is built from 16 residues. With V trimmed by 5 bases and J by 2 bases, 3 bases remained unmatched. This CDR3 reads CASSVGLAGTYNEQFF. DNA for the CDR3: TGTGCCAGCAGTGTGGGACTAGCGGGAACCTACAATGAGCAGTTCTTC.